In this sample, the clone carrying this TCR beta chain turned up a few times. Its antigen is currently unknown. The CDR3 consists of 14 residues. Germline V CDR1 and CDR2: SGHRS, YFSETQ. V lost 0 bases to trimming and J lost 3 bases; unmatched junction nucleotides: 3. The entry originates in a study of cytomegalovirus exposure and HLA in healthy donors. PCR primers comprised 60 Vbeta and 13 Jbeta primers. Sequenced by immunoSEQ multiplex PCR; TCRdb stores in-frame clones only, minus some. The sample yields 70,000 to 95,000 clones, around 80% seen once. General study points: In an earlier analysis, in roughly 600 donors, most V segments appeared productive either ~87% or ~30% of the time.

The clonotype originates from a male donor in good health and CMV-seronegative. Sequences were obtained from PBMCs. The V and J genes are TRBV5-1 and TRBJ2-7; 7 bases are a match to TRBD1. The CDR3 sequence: CASSLGTGNYEQYF. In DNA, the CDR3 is TGCGCCAGCAGCTTGGGGACAGGAAACTACGAGCAGTACTTC.